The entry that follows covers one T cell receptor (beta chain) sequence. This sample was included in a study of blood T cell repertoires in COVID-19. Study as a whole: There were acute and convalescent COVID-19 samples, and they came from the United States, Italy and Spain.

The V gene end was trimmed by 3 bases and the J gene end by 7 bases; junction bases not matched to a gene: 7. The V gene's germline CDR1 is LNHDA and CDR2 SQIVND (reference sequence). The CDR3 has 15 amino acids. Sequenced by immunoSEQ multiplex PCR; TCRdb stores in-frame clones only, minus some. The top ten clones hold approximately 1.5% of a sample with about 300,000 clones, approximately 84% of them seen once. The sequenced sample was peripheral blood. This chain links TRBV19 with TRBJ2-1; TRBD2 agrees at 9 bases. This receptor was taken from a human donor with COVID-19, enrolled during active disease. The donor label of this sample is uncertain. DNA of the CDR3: TGTGCCAGTAGTATCCCGGGACTAGCCGTTAATGAGCAGTTCTTC. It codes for CASSIPGLAVNEQFF.